The 29 T cell receptor beta chains in this list originate from one sample, sequenced in a study of OX40 agonist ivuxolimab in advanced cancers. TCRdb keeps only in-frame clones here, not all; method: immunoSEQ multiplex PCR. The sample records some 90,000 clones, roughly 89% being singletons. The sequences come from CD4+ or CD8+ T cells sorted from blood, collected in a trial of the OX40 agonist ivuxolimab. All receptors come from an adult with an advanced solid tumor such as melanoma, head and neck, liver or kidney cancer.

The rearrangement joins TRBV25-1 to TRBJ1-5, with 9 positions matching TRBD1. There are 17 residues in the CDR3. J was trimmed by 6 bases and V by 3 bases; bases with no gene match: 12. Germline V gene data show CDR1 as MGHDK and CDR2 as SYGVNS. The CDR3 bases are TGTGCCAGCAGTGATTCCGGGACAGGGTCCCTCGGTCAGCCCCAGCATTTT. As protein: CASSDSGTGSLGQPQHF.

The chain recombines TRBV5-4 with TRBJ1-2; a possible D gene is TRBD1 (5 bases). The CDR3 loop spans 13 amino acids. Germline V gives CDR1 SGHNT, CDR2 YYREEE (reference sequence). V was clipped by 1 base and J by 8 bases, with 12 bases between them. CDR3 nucleotide sequence: TGTGCCAGCAGCTTGACAGGTCAACGCGGCTACACCTTC. Translating gives CASSLTGQRGYTF.

In this sample, this clone turned up once. The CDR3 sequence: CASVRDRLDTEAFF. The CDR3, as DNA: TGTGCCAGCGTCAGGGACAGGCTTGACACTGAAGCTTTCTTT. The J gene is TRBJ1-1, the V gene TRBV18; 8 nucleotides line up with TRBD1. After removal of 8 bases from V and 3 bases from J, the junction contained 8 bases not matched to a gene. Germline V lookup: CDR1 KGHSH, CDR2 LQKENI. This CDR3 is built from 14 residues.

This chain connects TRBV19 to TRBJ1-5; a possible D gene is TRBD1 (5 bases). Germline values: CDR1 LNHDA, CDR2 SQIVND (reference sequence). The CDR3 runs to 14 residues. Trimming removed 2 bases from V and 6 bases from J, with 11 bases in between. The CDR3 DNA reads TGTGCCAGTAGTATAATCTCGGGGACTCAGCCCCAGCATTTT. It specifies CASSIISGTQPQHF.

The chain couples TRBV19 to TRBJ2-3, with 8 bases aligning to TRBD1. Germline-derived CDR1 and CDR2 are LNHDA and SQIVND (reference sequence). Unmatched junction bases numbered 9, after V lost 6 bases and J lost 1 base. This CDR3 comprises 16 residues. The chain's CDR3 is CASRLRPGQGTDTQYF. The CDR3 DNA is TGTGCCAGTAGGCTCCGGCCGGGACAGGGCACAGATACGCAGTATTTT.

The chain combines TRBV28 with TRBJ1-3; no definite D call. The CDR3 is made up of 15 amino acids. V gave up 4 bases and J gave up 4 bases, with 14 bases separating them. Per the germline V gene, CDR1 is MDHEN and CDR2 is SYDVKM. The CDR3 sequence: CASSSPSVQGNTIYF. The CDR3 coding sequence is TGTGCCAGCAGTTCACCCAGTGTCCAGGGAAACACCATATATTTT.

The rearrangement links TRBV19 to TRBJ1-5, with D possibly matching TRBD1 (5 bases). Trimming shortened V by 3 bases and J by 0 bases, and 15 bases separated the two germline ends. The CDR3 loop spans 17 amino acids. CDR1 is LNHDA and CDR2 is SQIVND in the germline V gene (reference sequence). CDR3 nucleotides: TGTGCCAGTAGTATTAGGGTAGGGGCCTATAGCAATCAGCCCCAGCATTTT. Its translation is CASSIRVGAYSNQPQHF.

This clone was recorded once. The V gene is TRBV10-3, the J gene TRBJ1-5, with D possibly TRBD1 on 6 matching bases. The germline V gene encodes CDR1 ENHRY and CDR2 SYGVKD. The germline V and J ends were trimmed by 3 bases and 3 bases, with 12 bases remaining between them. There are 15 residues in the CDR3. The CDR3, as DNA: TGTGCCATCAGTGAACATTCAGGGGCCAATCAGCCCCAGCATTTT. It is translated as CAISEHSGANQPQHF.

This chain joins TRBV4-2 and TRBJ2-5; D is uncertain. Trimming removed 1 base from V and 0 bases from J, with 6 bases in between. The CDR3 totals 14 residues. Germline V lookup: CDR1 LGHNA, CDR2 YNFKEQ. CDR3 bases: TGTGCCAGCAGCCAAGTAGGGAACCAAGAGACCCAGTACTTC. This encodes CASSQVGNQETQYF.

The chain employs TRBV7-2 and TRBJ2-3; D possibly corresponds to TRBD2 (7 bases). Germline V gene lookup returns CDR1 SGHTA and CDR2 FQGNSA. The V end lost 5 bases, the J end lost 2 bases, and 26 bases lay between the germline ends. The CDR3 consists of 19 residues. CDR3 sequence: CASSLGVLASGTNTDTQYF. The CDR3 DNA reads TGTGCCAGCAGCCTGGGGGTCTTGGCGAGCGGGACAAACACAGATACGCAGTATTTT.

In its sample, this clone was seen a few times. V is TRBV11-2 and J is TRBJ1-1; D is perhaps TRBD1 (5 bases). The CDR3 loop spans 14 amino acids. The germline gives CDR1 SGHAT, CDR2 FQNNGV. V shed 6 bases and J shed 4 bases, with 15 bases lying between them. The CDR3 DNA follows: TGTGCCAGCAGAGTTATAGGGGTGGTCACTGAAGCTTTCTTT. Amino acids: CASRVIGVVTEAFF. Full variable domain (missing parts from reference TRBV11-2 and TRBJ1-1): EAGVAQSPRYKIIEKRQSVAFWCNPISGHATLYWYQQILGQGPKLLIQFQNNGVVDDSQLPKDRFSAERLKGVDSTLKIQPAKLEDSAVYLCASRVIGVVTEAFFGQGTRLTVV.

The V and J genes are TRBV9 and TRBJ2-2; tentative D call: TRBD1 (5 bases). The V end lost 1 base, the J end lost 4 bases, and 8 bases lay between the germline ends. Germline lookup yields CDR1 SGDLS and CDR2 YYNGEE. CDR3 length equals 14 residues. The CDR3 DNA follows: TGTGCCAGCAGCGTACGCCAGGGCACCGGGGAGCTGTTTTTT. It codes for CASSVRQGTGELFF.

V is TRBV5-1 and J is TRBJ2-5; TRBD2 agrees at 8 bases. The V gene end was trimmed by 6 bases and the J gene end by 5 bases; junction bases not matched to a gene: 15. This CDR3 is 16 amino acids long. Germline CDR1 reads SGHRS; CDR2 reads YFSETQ. The CDR3 coding sequence is TGCGCCAGCAAGGCGAGTACCGGGACTAGGAGTGAGACCCAGTACTTC. This gives the protein CASKASTGTRSETQYF.

The chain uses TRBV6-4 and TRBJ2-2, with a possible D match to TRBD1 (5 bases). Germline V CDR1 and CDR2: MRHNA, SNTAGT. The CDR3 length is 14 residues. V lost 2 bases and J lost 6, with 10 bases in between. The CDR3 protein is CASSDPQAPGELFF. CDR3 sequence (DNA): TGTGCCAGCAGTGACCCACAGGCTCCCGGGGAGCTGTTTTTT.

The rearrangement uses TRBV7-9 and TRBJ1-2; perhaps TRBD1 as D (5 bases). Trimming took off 6 bases at V and 8 bases at J, with 16 bases between the two ends. Germline lookup yields CDR1 SEHNR and CDR2 FQNEAQ (reference sequence). This CDR3 is 13 amino acids long. CDR3 nucleotide sequence: TGTGCCAGCAGACCACCCCGGGGGTGGGGCTACACCTTC. It translates to CASRPPRGWGYTF. Complete variable domain (other parts from reference TRBV7-9 and TRBJ1-2): DTGVSQNPRHKITKRGQNVTFRCDPISEHNRLYWYRQTLGQGPEFLTYFQNEAQLEKSRLLSDRFSAERPKGSFSTLEIQRTEQGDSAMYLCASRPPRGWGYTFGSGTRLTVV.

The V call is TRBV6-6, the J call TRBJ2-3, with 9 bases lining up with TRBD1. Germline values: CDR1 MNHNY, CDR2 SVGAGI (reference sequence). The length of the CDR3 is 15 residues. V dropped 5 bases and J dropped 3; count of bases not matched to a gene: 6. The CDR3 DNA is TGTGCCAGCAGTGGGGGACAGGGACGGACAGATACGCAGTATTTT. It translates to CASSGGQGRTDTQYF.

This sequence joins TRBV9 and TRBJ2-7, with 11 nucleotides matching TRBD2. Germline-derived CDR1 and CDR2 are SGDLS and YYNGEE. With V trimmed by 0 bases and J by 6 bases, 11 bases remained unmatched. This CDR3 is 17 amino acids long. The CDR3 region is CASSVGVPSGRFGEQYF. In DNA form, the CDR3 reads TGTGCCAGCAGCGTAGGGGTTCCTAGCGGGAGGTTCGGCGAGCAGTACTTC.

This clone was recorded only once. The gene calls are TRBV7-2 and TRBJ2-7; 10 bases fit TRBD2. V trimming: 1 base; J trimming: 6 bases; junction bases outside the gene matches: 15. The CDR3 loop spans 18 amino acids. Germline V CDR1 and CDR2: SGHTA, FQGNSA. The CDR3 protein is CASSLVRTGASGRIEQYF. In DNA form, the CDR3 reads TGTGCCAGCAGCTTAGTAAGGACCGGGGCTAGCGGGAGAATCGAGCAGTACTTC.

The V gene is TRBV30, the J gene TRBJ2-7; no definite D call. CDR1 is GTSNPN, CDR2 SVGIG, per germline (reference sequence). Trimming cost V 1 base and J 5 bases, with 6 bases left between them. There are 11 residues in the CDR3. DNA for the CDR3: TGTGCCTGGAGTGGACTCGACGAGCAGTACTTC. Residues: CAWSGLDEQYF.

V and J are TRBV18 and TRBJ2-7, with 8 bases lining up with TRBD1. Germline V lookup: CDR1 KGHSH, CDR2 LQKENI. The CDR3 contains 14 residues. The trim removed 5 bases at V and 6 bases at J, leaving 9 bases unmatched. CDR3 in amino acids: CASSGTTGEGEQYF. The CDR3 DNA follows: TGTGCCAGCTCAGGTACGACAGGGGAAGGCGAGCAGTACTTC.

The V and J genes are TRBV29-1 and TRBJ2-5, with 12 bases identical to TRBD1. Germline CDR1 reads SQVTM; CDR2 reads ANQGSEA. The J segment lost 4 bases and the V segment lost 4 bases, leaving 7 bases of the junction unmatched. The CDR3 loop spans 15 amino acids. This CDR3 reads CSVASGTGGRETQYF. DNA for the CDR3: TGCAGCGTTGCCTCCGGGACAGGGGGCCGAGAGACCCAGTACTTC.

The V and J genes are TRBV2 and TRBJ2-1; the D is unclear. Germline CDR1 SNHLY, CDR2 FYNNEI. This CDR3 has 10 amino acids. Trimming left V 6 bases short and J 12 bases short, with 9 bases between. The DNA for the CDR3 is TGTGCCAGCAGCCCGAAAACGCAGTTCTTC. It translates to CASSPKTQFF.

The chain carries TRBV19 and TRBJ2-7; 7 bases align to TRBD2. The V gene end was trimmed by 7 bases and the J gene end by 3 bases; junction bases not matched to a gene: 6. The CDR3 totals 13 residues. Germline CDR1 LNHDA, CDR2 SQIVND (reference sequence). The CDR3 protein is CASTGTNGYEQYF. CDR3 in DNA: TGTGCCAGTACCGGGACTAACGGCTACGAGCAGTACTTC.

The chain joins TRBV18 to TRBJ1-1; D is possibly TRBD1 (5 bases). The CDR3 runs to 13 residues. CDR1 KGHSH and CDR2 LQKENI come from the germline V gene. With 3 bases removed from V and 3 bases from J, the gap between germline ends came to 8 bases. CDR3 residues: CASSPGADTEAFF. The CDR3 DNA reads as TGTGCCAGCTCACCCGGGGCAGACACTGAAGCTTTCTTT.

V usage is TRBV27 and J usage is TRBJ1-2; D not resolved. Per the germline V gene, CDR1 is MNHEY and CDR2 is SMNVEV (reference sequence). This CDR3 is 12 amino acids long. V lost 10 bases and J 3 bases, leaving 12 bases between the germline ends. CDR3 in amino acids: CAIGSGDYGYTF. The CDR3 DNA reads TGTGCCATCGGGTCCGGGGACTATGGCTACACCTTC.

This clone occurred once. The genes are TRBV5-4 and TRBJ2-3, with a weak D call TRBD2 (5 bases). Looked up from germline, CDR1 is SGHNT and CDR2 is YYREEE (reference sequence). Trimming took 2 bases from V and 3 from J, leaving 13 bases between them. The CDR3 runs 15 residues. This CDR3 is CASSFEDWRTDTQYF. In DNA, the CDR3 is TGTGCCAGCAGCTTCGAGGACTGGAGGACAGATACGCAGTATTTT. Full variable domain (missing parts from reference TRBV5-4 and TRBJ2-3): ETGVTQSPTHLIKTRGQQVTLRCSSQSGHNTVSWYQQALGQGPQFIFQYYREEENGRGNFPPRFSGLQFPNYSSELNVNALELDDSALYLCASSFEDWRTDTQYFGPGTRLTVL.

The CDR3 loop reads CASSSLRLRTQYF. The CDR3 DNA sequence: TGTGCCAGCAGCTCCCTTCGACTGCGAACGCAGTATTTT. The J gene is TRBJ2-3, the V gene TRBV11-2; D remains unclear. Germline lookup yields CDR1 SGHAT and CDR2 FQNNGV. The CDR3 totals 13 residues. V dropped 4 bases and J dropped 9 bases, with 14 bases sitting between them.

The chain couples TRBV4-2 to TRBJ1-4, with D possibly being TRBD1 (5 bases). Trimming took off 2 bases at V and 10 bases at J, with 17 bases between the two ends. The germline V gene has CDR1 LGHNA and CDR2 YNFKEQ. The CDR3 extends over 15 amino acids. The DNA of the CDR3 is TGTGCCAGCAGCCAATGGACCCAGGGTAGCGGAAAACTGTTTTTT. As protein: CASSQWTQGSGKLFF.

This chain uses TRBV7-2 with TRBJ1-1; weak D call: TRBD1 (5 bases). Germline V gene lookup returns CDR1 SGHTA and CDR2 FQGNSA. V gave up 0 bases and J gave up 4 bases, with 12 bases separating them. The CDR3 runs to 15 residues. The CDR3, as DNA: TGTGCCAGCAGCTTAGCCTCCGGGGCCGTCACTGAAGCTTTCTTT. It yields the protein CASSLASGAVTEAFF.